These 15 T cell receptor beta chains originate from one sample sequenced in a study of CD8 T cells in ankylosing spondylitis. TCRdb called the 5' RACE reads again in MiXCR, with one record for every CDR3 protein. The data contain 150,000 to 200,000 distinct CDR3 sequences, about 16% of them singletons. Sequenced: blood, either unsorted or a sorted T cell fraction (not recorded which). The receptors come from a male donor with ankylosing spondylitis or in good health (not recorded which).

Many counts were recorded for this clonotype. The CDR3 bases are TGTGCCAGCACCCAGGGACAGCCCTACGAGCAGTACTTC. Translation gives CASTQGQPYEQYF. This chain joins TRBV28 and TRBJ2-7; TRBD1 aligns across 7 bases. Unmatched junction bases numbered 5, after V lost 7 bases and J lost 2 bases. The CDR3 extends over 13 amino acids. Germline assignment: CDR1 MDHEN and CDR2 SYDVKM.

The chain employs TRBV2 and TRBJ2-3, with 9 bases identical to TRBD1. The CDR3 runs 18 residues. The V and J ends lost 5 bases and 1 base, in that order; junction bases with no gene match: 13. Germline assignment: CDR1 SNHLY and CDR2 FYNNEI. Here the CDR3 DNA reads TGTGCCAGCAGTCGGGCCGGCGGGACAGGGTGGCGCACAGATACGCAGTATTTT. Translation: CASSRAGGTGWRTDTQYF.

The sample holds a few counts of this clonotype. The chain couples TRBV7-8 to TRBJ1-2, with TRBD1 identical over 8 bases. There are 14 residues in the CDR3. J was trimmed by 5 bases and V by 1 base; bases with no gene match: 3. Germline lookup yields CDR1 SGHVS and CDR2 FQNEAQ. The CDR3 DNA sequence: TGTGCCAGCAGCTTAGAGGGGACAGGATATGGCTACACCTTC. Amino acid sequence: CASSLEGTGYGYTF.

This clonotype came up a few times. The J gene is TRBJ2-2, the V gene TRBV19; D not certain. V was cut by 0 bases and J by 2 bases, with 1 base left in between. The germline gives CDR1 LNHDA, CDR2 SQIVND (reference sequence). The length of the CDR3 is 13 residues. This CDR3 reads CASSIDNTGELFF. The CDR3 DNA reads TGTGCCAGTAGTATAGACAACACCGGGGAGCTGTTTTTT.

V and J are TRBV27 and TRBJ1-2, with TRBD1 identical over 7 bases. V lost 3 bases to trimming and J lost 6 bases; unmatched junction nucleotides: 4. This CDR3 is 13 amino acids long. Germline V gene lookup returns CDR1 MNHEY and CDR2 SMNVEV (reference sequence). CDR3 sequence reads: CASSFRTGHGYTF. CDR3 nucleotide sequence: TGTGCCAGCAGTTTTCGGACAGGCCATGGCTACACCTTC.

The CDR3 is CASSPALLAGVGTGELFF. CDR3 nucleotides: TGCGCCAGCAGCCCCGCCCTACTAGCGGGAGTAGGCACCGGGGAGCTGTTTTTT. The chain has TRBV5-1 and TRBJ2-2, with 11 bases fitting TRBD2. With V trimmed by 4 bases and J by 4 bases, 12 bases remained unmatched. CDR3 length: 18 residues. Germline CDR1 SGHRS, CDR2 YFSETQ.

The chain couples TRBV28 to TRBJ2-1; D is unclear. The CDR3 has 16 residues. Per the germline V gene, CDR1 is MDHEN and CDR2 is SYDVKM. Trimming took 5 bases from V and 0 from J, leaving 14 bases between them. CDR3 bases: TGTGCCAGCAGTCCCCTGGAGATGCCCTCCTACAATGAGCAGTTCTTC. Translation gives CASSPLEMPSYNEQFF.

This clonotype was detected ten times or more. The chain combines TRBV10-3 with TRBJ2-1, with TRBD2 identical over 9 bases. The germline CDR1 and CDR2 sequences are ENHRY and SYGVKD. V shed 0 bases and J 5 bases; nucleotides not matched to a gene: 11. The CDR3 is made up of 18 amino acids. Written as DNA, the CDR3 is TGTGCCATCAGTGAGTCCCTCACGACTAGCGGATATAACAATGAGCAGTTCTTC. Translation: CAISESLTTSGYNNEQFF.

Comment on this clonotype: A clone one base away is much larger, so this may be a read error. The chain combines TRBV29-1 with TRBJ1-1; a possible D gene is TRBD1 (5 bases). This CDR3 has 12 residues. The ends were cut back, 8 bases at V and 1 base at J, with 11 bases in the middle. CDR1 and CDR2 (germline): SQVTM, ANQGSEA. CDR3 in amino acids: CSIGRGNTEAFF. The DNA of the CDR3 is TGCAGCATTGGTAGGGGGAACACTGAAGCTTTCTTT. Full variable domain (rest looked up from reference TRBV29-1 and TRBJ1-1): SAVISQKPSRDICQRGTSLTIQCQVDSQVTMMFWYRQQPGQSLTLIATANQGSEATYESGFVIDKFPISRPNLTFSTLTVSNMSPEDSSIYLCSIGRGNTEAFFGQGTRLTVV.

This clonotype was counted a few times. The chain recombines TRBV29-1 with TRBJ1-1, with TRBD1 matching 7 bases. This CDR3 spans 13 amino acids. After removal of 7 bases from V and 0 bases from J, the junction contained 5 bases not matched to a gene. Germline V gene lookup returns CDR1 SQVTM and CDR2 ANQGSEA. CDR3 in amino acids: CSGWDRMNTEAFF. As DNA, the CDR3 is TGCAGCGGTTGGGACAGAATGAACACTGAAGCTTTCTTT.

The rearrangement uses TRBV20-1 and TRBJ2-3; 7 nucleotides agree with TRBD2. The V segment lost 3 bases and the J segment 9 bases; nucleotides outside the gene matches: 6. CDR3 length equals 12 residues. The germline V gene has CDR1 DFQATT and CDR2 SNEGSKA (reference sequence). The CDR3, as DNA: TGCAGTGCTAGCCTAGCGGAGAACACGCAGTATTTT. Translated: CSASLAENTQYF.

Ten or more counts support this clonotype. The chain has TRBV5-6 and TRBJ2-2; D is ambiguous. Germline loops: CDR1 SGHDT, CDR2 YYEEEE. The V end was cut by 2 bases, the J end by 1 base, with 12 bases between. This CDR3 contains 16 residues. CDR3 nucleotide sequence: TGTGCCAGCAGCTTTAGTTGGCAGGAGAACACCGGGGAGCTGTTTTTT. It is translated as CASSFSWQENTGELFF.

The chain couples TRBV5-1 to TRBJ2-5, with D possibly TRBD2 on 6 matching bases. Germline CDR1 is SGHRS and CDR2 is YFSETQ. V dropped 0 bases and J dropped 2 bases, with 8 bases sitting between them. This CDR3 is built from 14 residues. The chain's CDR3 is CASSLGGAQETQYF. Here the CDR3 DNA reads TGCGCCAGCAGCTTGGGCGGGGCTCAAGAGACCCAGTACTTC.

A few counts support this clonotype. This rearrangement joins TRBV5-1 to TRBJ2-7, with D perhaps TRBD2 (6 bases). V shed 6 bases and J shed 4 bases, with 20 bases lying between them. The germline gives CDR1 SGHRS, CDR2 YFSETQ. CDR3 length: 15 amino acids. The CDR3 bases are TGCGCCAGCAATCCGGGGCTAGCGCGGACTTACGAGCAGTACTTC. It encodes CASNPGLARTYEQYF.

The chain links TRBV23-1 to TRBJ2-2, with a possible D match to TRBD1 (5 bases). TRBV23-1 has ORF status, its function being uncertain. This CDR3 region has 16 residues. V gave up 6 bases and J gave up 5 bases, with 19 bases separating them. The CDR3 spells CASSPAGCFLTGELFF. CDR3 DNA: TGCGCCAGCAGCCCGGCAGGGTGTTTTCTAACCGGGGAGCTGTTTTTT.